The 11 T cell receptor beta chains below all came from one sample that was sequenced in a study of blood T cell repertoires in COVID-19. Sequenced by immunoSEQ multiplex PCR; TCRdb stores in-frame clones only, minus some. The table includes about 310,000 clones, around 87% detected once. The specimen was peripheral blood. All receptors derive from a woman in her 50s who had recovered from COVID-19.

The sample holds one count of this clone. The DNA for the CDR3 is TGTGCCACCAGCAGTAACAGGGGGCCCAATCAGCCCCAGCATTTT. It translates to CATSSNRGPNQPQHF. The gene calls are TRBV15 and TRBJ1-5, with 9 bases fitting TRBD1. Germline CDR1 reads LNHNV; CDR2 reads YYDKDF (reference sequence). J was trimmed by 3 bases and V by 3 bases; bases with no gene match: 3. The CDR3 is made up of 15 amino acids.

This sequence joins TRBV19 and TRBJ2-5, with 7 bases that match TRBD2. V lost 6 bases and J lost 1; bases outside the gene matches: 5. CDR3 length: 14 amino acids. The germline V gene has CDR1 LNHDA and CDR2 SQIVND (reference sequence). CDR3 residues: CASRPSGTQETQYF. CDR3 sequence (DNA): TGTGCCAGTAGGCCTAGCGGCACCCAAGAGACCCAGTACTTC.

This chain uses TRBV7-9 with TRBJ1-1; 7 nucleotides align to TRBD1. This CDR3 comprises 16 residues. From germline, CDR1 is SEHNR and CDR2 FQNEAQ (reference sequence). V shed 1 base and J 10 bases; nucleotides not matched to a gene: 15. CDR3 nucleotides: TGTGCCAGCAGCTTAGGATCGGGTGGGGACAGCAGGTCAGCTTTCTTT. This codes for CASSLGSGGDSRSAFF.

The chain has TRBV5-4 and TRBJ2-1; a weak D match, TRBD2 (5 bases). Germline V gene data show CDR1 as SGHNT and CDR2 as YYREEE (reference sequence). Trimming took off 0 bases at V and 8 bases at J, with 12 bases between the two ends. The CDR3 runs 14 residues. CDR3 sequence reads: CASSLVLAGDEQFF. CDR3 coding DNA: TGTGCCAGCAGCTTGGTTCTAGCAGGCGATGAGCAGTTCTTC.

The chain links TRBV6-2 or TRBV6-3 to TRBJ1-1; tentatively, D is TRBD1 (6 bases). Between the trimmed V and J ends, which lost 2 bases and 0 bases, there was a span of 7 bases. This CDR3 contains 14 residues. Germline CDR1 and CDR2: MNHEY and SVGEGT. CDR3 sequence (DNA): TGTGCCAGCAGTTACGGGACAATGAACACTGAAGCTTTCTTT. Translation: CASSYGTMNTEAFF.

This clone occurred once. The J gene is TRBJ2-7, the V gene TRBV15; 8 nucleotides agree with TRBD2. This CDR3 has 13 amino acids. CDR1 and CDR2 from the germline V gene are LNHNV and YYDKDF (reference sequence). J was trimmed by 1 base and V by 8 bases; bases with no gene match: 4. The CDR3 nucleotides are TGTGCCACCGCGGGGGGCAATTCCTACGAGCAGTACTTC. It specifies CATAGGNSYEQYF.

The V gene is TRBV4-1, the J gene TRBJ2-7, with 9 bases identical to TRBD1. There are 15 residues in the CDR3. V was clipped by 4 bases and J by 1 base; unmatched bases: 5. Germline V CDR1 and CDR2: MGHRA, YSYEKL. The DNA for the CDR3 is TGCGCCAGCAGCCGCCCCGGGACAGGGTCCTACGAGCAGTACTTC. It encodes CASSRPGTGSYEQYF.

The chain carries TRBV19 and TRBJ1-2; D ambiguous. Germline values: CDR1 LNHDA, CDR2 SQIVND (reference sequence). The CDR3 contains 15 residues. V was cut by 1 base and J by 2 bases, with 11 bases left in between. The CDR3 sequence: CASSIGGIWNYGYTF. CDR3 DNA sequence: TGTGCCAGTAGTATAGGTGGCATATGGAACTATGGCTACACCTTC.

V gene TRBV6-2 or TRBV6-3 combines with J gene TRBJ2-7, with 9 bases that match TRBD2. With V trimmed by 4 bases and J by 6 bases, 7 bases remained unmatched. This CDR3 comprises 14 residues. The germline V gene encodes CDR1 MNHEY and CDR2 SVGEGT. CDR3: CASSWVPAGGEQYF. The CDR3 nucleotides read TGTGCCAGCAGTTGGGTTCCAGCGGGAGGCGAGCAGTACTTC.

The chain is built from TRBV6-4 and TRBJ1-1; 8 nucleotides align to TRBD1. The CDR3 is made up of 13 amino acids. V gave up 4 bases and J gave up 5 bases; unmatched junction bases: 3. From germline, CDR1 is MRHNA and CDR2 SNTAGT. CDR3 bases: TGTGCCAGCAGTGCTGGACAGGGTACTGAAGCTTTCTTT. It specifies CASSAGQGTEAFF.

The gene calls are TRBV27 and TRBJ1-1; 8 positions agree with TRBD1. Germline V gene lookup returns CDR1 MNHEY and CDR2 SMNVEV (reference sequence). The CDR3 is 14 residues long. With 7 bases clipped from V and 0 bases from J, the junction kept 4 bases outside the gene matches. Written as DNA, the CDR3 is TGTGCCAGCATAAAGGACAGGGTGAACACTGAAGCTTTCTTT. Translation gives CASIKDRVNTEAFF.